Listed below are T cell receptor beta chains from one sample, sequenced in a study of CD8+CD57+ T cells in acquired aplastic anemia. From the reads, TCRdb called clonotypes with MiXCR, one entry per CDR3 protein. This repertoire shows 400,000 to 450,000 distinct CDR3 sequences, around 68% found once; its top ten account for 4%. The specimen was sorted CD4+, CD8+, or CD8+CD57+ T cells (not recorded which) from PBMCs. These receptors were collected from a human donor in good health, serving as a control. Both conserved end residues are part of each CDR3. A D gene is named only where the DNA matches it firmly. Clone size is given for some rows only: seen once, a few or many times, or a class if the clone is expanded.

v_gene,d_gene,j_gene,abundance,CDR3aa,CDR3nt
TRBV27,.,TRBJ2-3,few,CASRQTYGTDTQYF,TGTGCCAGCAGACAAACGTACGGCACAGATACGCAGTATTTT
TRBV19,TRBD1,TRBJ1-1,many,CASGELGGASTEAFF,TGTGCCAGTGGGGAACTAGGGGGCGCGAGCACTGAAGCTTTCTTT
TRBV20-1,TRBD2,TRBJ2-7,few,CSAAGTSGVLVGEQYF,TGCAGTGCTGCCGGGACTAGCGGGGTTCTAGTAGGCGAGCAGTACTTC
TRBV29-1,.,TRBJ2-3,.,CSVPLSLTGFSTDTQYF,TGCAGCGTACCACTCTCCTTGACAGGATTTAGCACAGATACGCAGTATTTT
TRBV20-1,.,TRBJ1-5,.,CSASTLERVTQHF,TGCAGTGCGTCGACCCTGGAGAGGGTCACCCAGCATTTT
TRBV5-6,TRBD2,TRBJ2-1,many,CASSFSGTNEQFF,TGTGCCAGCAGCTTTAGCGGGACTAATGAGCAGTTCTTC
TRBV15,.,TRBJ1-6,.,CATSSSPLGGGNSPLHF,TGTGCCACCAGCAGCTCCCCTCTAGGAGGCGGCAATTCACCCCTCCACTTT
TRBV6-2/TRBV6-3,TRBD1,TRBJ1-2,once,CASSLWTGSRRSNGYTF,TGTGCCAGCAGCTTGTGGACAGGGAGTAGGAGATCTAACGGCTACACCTTC
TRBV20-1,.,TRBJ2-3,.,CSAGVVGTDTQYF,TGCAGCGCCGGAGTTGTGGGCACAGATACGCAGTATTTT
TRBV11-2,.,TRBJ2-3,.,CASSHRGPNTDTQYF,TGTGCCAGCAGCCATCGAGGGCCCAACACAGATACGCAGTATTTT
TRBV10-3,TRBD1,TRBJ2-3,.,CAIRAGTEISTDTQYF,TGTGCCATCAGAGCCGGGACAGAGATTAGCACAGATACGCAGTATTTT
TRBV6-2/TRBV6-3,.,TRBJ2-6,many,CASSSRVGTGSGANVLTF,TGTGCCAGCAGTTCACGTGTGGGTACGGGATCTGGGGCCAACGTCCTGACTTTC
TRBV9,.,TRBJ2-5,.,CASSRGGGGTLTQYF,TGTGCCAGCAGCAGGGGGGGGGGGGGGACACTGACCCAGTACTTC
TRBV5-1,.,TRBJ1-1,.,CASSYRVNAEAFF,TGCGCCAGCAGCTACAGGGTAAACGCTGAAGCCTTCTTT
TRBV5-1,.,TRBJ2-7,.,CASSSLAGTSYEQYF,TGCGCCAGCTCCTCCTTAGCCGGGACGTCATACGAGCAGTACTTC
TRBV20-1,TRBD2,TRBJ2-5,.,CSARKLAGGMETRYF,TGCAGTGCTAGAAAGCTAGCGGGGGGGATGGAGACCCGGTACTTC
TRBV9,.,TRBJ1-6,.,CASSPQGSYGSTLHF,TGTGCCAGCAGCCCTCAAGGATCATACGGCTCCACCCTCCACTTT
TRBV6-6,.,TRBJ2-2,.,CASSERETGELFF,TGTGCCAGCAGTGAAAGGGAGACCGGGGAGCTGTTTTTT
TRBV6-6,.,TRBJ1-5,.,CASQPLFETGTEPQHF,TGTGCCAGCCAGCCCCTATTCGAGACAGGCACTGAGCCTCAGCATTTT
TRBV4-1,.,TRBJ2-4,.,CASSVAGSDIQYF,TGTGCCAGCAGCGTAGCAGGGTCGGACATTCAGTACTTC
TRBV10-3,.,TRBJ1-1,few,CAISESTTGKREAFF,TGTGCCATCAGTGAGTCGACCACAGGAAAGCGTGAAGCTTTCTTT
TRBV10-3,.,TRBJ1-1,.,CAIIVSVGDPEAFF,TGTGCCATCATTGTCTCCGTTGGAGACCCTGAAGCTTTCTTT
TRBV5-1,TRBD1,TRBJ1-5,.,CASSLQGDTDQPQHF,TGCGCCAGCAGCTTACAGGGGGACACCGATCAGCCCCAGCATTTT
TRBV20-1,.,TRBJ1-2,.,CSARAVDASPF,TGCAGTGCTAGGGCCGTGGATGCCTCCCCCTTC
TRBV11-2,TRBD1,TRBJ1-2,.,CAGSPGCAGGWGYTF,TGTGCCGGCAGCCCAGGATGCGCAGGGGGTTGGGGCTACACCTTC
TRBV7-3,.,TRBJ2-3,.,CASSFLDSDTDTQYF,TGTGCCAGCAGCTTCCTCGACAGTGACACAGATACGCAGTATTTT
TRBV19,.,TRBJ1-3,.,CASSSTGVGAGNTIYF,TGTGCCAGTAGTTCGACCGGGGTTGGGGCTGGAAACACCATATATTTT
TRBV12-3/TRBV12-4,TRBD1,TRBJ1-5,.,CASKEWTGTSNQPQHF,TGTGCCAGCAAGGAGTGGACAGGGACGAGCAATCAGCCCCAGCATTTT
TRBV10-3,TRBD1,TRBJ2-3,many,CAISESGGGTDTQYF,TGTGCCATCAGTGAATCAGGGGGCGGCACAGATACGCAGTATTTT
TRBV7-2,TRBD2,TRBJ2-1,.,CASSQIAGGPDSSFF,TGTGCCAGCAGCCAGATAGCGGGGGGGCCGGATAGCAGTTTCTTC
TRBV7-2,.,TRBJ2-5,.,CASSSYSSSYGYTQYF,TGTGCCAGCAGCTCGTACAGTTCCAGCTATGGCTACACCCAGTACTTC
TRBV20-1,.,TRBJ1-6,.,CSARDDGSRVHF,TGCAGTGCTAGAGATGACGGGTCAAGGGTCCACTTT
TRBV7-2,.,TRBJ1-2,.,CASSLARRDKLFF,TGTGCCAGCAGTTTGGCAAGGAGGGATAAACTGTTCTTT
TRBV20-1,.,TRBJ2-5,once,CSASVGETQYF,TGCAGTGCCAGCGTGGGGGAGACCCAGTACTTC
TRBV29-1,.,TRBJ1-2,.,CSVTGNNYGYTF,TGCAGCGTCACGGGGAACAACTATGGCTACACCTTC
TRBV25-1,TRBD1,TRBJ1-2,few,CASSQATGGDQYGYTF,TGTGCCAGCAGTCAAGCCACAGGGGGCGATCAGTATGGCTACACCTTC
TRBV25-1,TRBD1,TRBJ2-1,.,CASSANSNRGIYSEQFF,TGTGCCAGCAGTGCCAACTCCAACAGGGGGATCTACAGCGAGCAGTTCTTC
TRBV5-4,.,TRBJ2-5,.,CASSYAGAQETQYF,TGTGCCAGCAGCTACGCGGGGGCCCAAGAGACCCAGTACTTC
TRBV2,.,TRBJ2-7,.,CASSLSSSQEKQYF,TGTGCCAGCAGTTTATCGTCCAGCCAAGAGAAGCAGTACTTC
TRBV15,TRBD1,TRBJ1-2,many,CATSLGQDYGYTF,TGTGCCACCAGCCTCGGACAGGACTATGGCTACACCTTC
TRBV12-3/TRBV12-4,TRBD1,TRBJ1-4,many,CASSLGGQAEKLFF,TGTGCCAGCAGTTTAGGTGGACAGGCTGAAAAACTGTTTTTT
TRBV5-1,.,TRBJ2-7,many,CASSLEGSYEQYF,TGCGCCAGCAGCTTGGAAGGGAGCTACGAGCAGTACTTC
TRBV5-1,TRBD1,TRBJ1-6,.,CASSFGPGGPLHF,TGCGCCAGCAGCTTTGGGCCAGGGGGTCCCCTCCACTTT
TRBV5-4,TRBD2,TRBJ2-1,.,CASSPTPSGGQNEQFF,TGCGCCAGCAGCCCCACCCCTAGCGGGGGGCAGAATGAGCAGTTCTTC
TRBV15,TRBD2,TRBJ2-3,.,CATSSYSGGAEYTQYF,TGTGCCACCAGCAGCTATAGCGGGGGGGCCGAGTATACGCAGTATTTT
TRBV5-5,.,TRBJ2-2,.,CASSVVAPGELFF,TGTGCCAGCAGCGTCGTGGCACCCGGGGAGCTGTTTTTT
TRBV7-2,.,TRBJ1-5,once,CASSPRSNGKHFEHF,TGTGCCAGCAGTCCCAGGAGCAACGGGAAGCACTTCGAGCATTTT
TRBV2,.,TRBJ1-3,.,CASSEGGLGNTIYF,TGTGCCAGCAGTGAAGGGGGGCTTGGAAACACCATATATTTT
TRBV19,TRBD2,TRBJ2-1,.,CASSIQASGRASSSYNEQFF,TGTGCCAGTAGTATCCAGGCTAGCGGGAGGGCCTCTAGCTCCTACAATGAGCAGTTCTTC